This paragraph covers one T cell receptor (beta chain) sequence. Antigen: not known. Both 60 Vbeta primers and 13 Jbeta primers went into the PCR. In the original workflow: Among the unique TCR beta chains that a later analysis counted, around 72 million in all, around 11 million were shared. This table comes from immunoSEQ multiplex PCR, and its TCRdb copy is limited to in-frame clones, with some not included. The V and J calls and clone size are taken from that table; D and trimming were inferred from the DNA. The sample comprises about 200,000 clones, approximately 86% of which are singletons, and 0.25% to 0.4% rests with the top ten. This entry is derived from a study of cytomegalovirus exposure and HLA in healthy donors. Turning to the study itself: Among several hundred genotyped donors, roughly 80% fell in the Caucasian-associated ancestry cluster. The study's findings and limits: Earlier analysis found most TCR beta V segments productive about 87% or about 30% of the time. Several of the most significant clusters appeared, in a later analysis, to be linked to common viral pathogens.

Germline loops: CDR1 LNHDA, CDR2 SQIVND (reference sequence). V lost 8 bases, J lost 6 bases, and 9 bases stayed unmatched. This CDR3 region has 14 residues. The rearrangement uses TRBV19 and TRBJ2-1; 8 positions match TRBD2. The sample consisted of PBMCs. The sequence was obtained from a woman aged 25 to 39 in good health and CMV-seronegative. The CDR3 spells CASSPGGAINEQFF. The CDR3, as DNA: TGTGCCAGTTCCCCCGGGGGGGCCATCAATGAGCAGTTCTTC.